The next 5 T cell receptor beta chains were all read from a single sample in a study of T cells after posttransplantation cyclophosphamide. Cyclophosphamide on days +3 and +4 followed busulfan-fludarabine conditioning and a marrow graft. Libraries were prepared by immunoSEQ multiplex PCR; TCRdb keeps only in-frame clonotypes and omits some of them. The data contain approximately 19,000 clones, about nine tenths of them singletons. The sequencing used PBMCs, collected after allogeneic stem cell transplant with posttransplant cyclophosphamide. These receptor sequences come from a female patient aged 35-55 years who received an allogeneic stem cell transplant from a related donor, was CMV-positive, and had no GVHD. The graft donor may account for some of the T cells.

The chain joins TRBV4-3 to TRBJ2-7; D is possibly TRBD2 (5 bases). The V and J ends lost 0 bases and 4 bases respectively, with 10 bases between them. Germline V gene lookup returns CDR1 LGHNA and CDR2 YSLEER. This CDR3 spans 14 amino acids. CDR3: CASSQDTGIYEQYF. The CDR3 region has the DNA TGCGCCAGCAGCCAAGATACGGGAATATACGAGCAGTACTTC.

The rearrangement joins TRBV28 to TRBJ2-7; 8 bases are shared with TRBD2. The trim removed 3 bases at V and 6 bases at J, leaving 4 bases unmatched. Germline-derived CDR1 and CDR2 are MDHEN and SYDVKM. CDR3 size: 13 residues. The CDR3 region has the DNA TGTGCCAGCAGTTTTGGACTAGCTATCGAGCAGTACTTC. It codes for CASSFGLAIEQYF.

The rearrangement joins TRBV18 to TRBJ1-1; 7 positions match TRBD1. V trimming: 0 bases; J trimming: 0 bases; junction bases outside the gene matches: 4. Germline values: CDR1 KGHSH, CDR2 LQKENI. The CDR3 runs 16 residues. CDR3 DNA sequence: TGTGCCAGCTCACCACCCGGCAGGGGGATGAACACTGAAGCTTTCTTT. The encoded protein is CASSPPGRGMNTEAFF. Full variable domain (remainder filled in from reference TRBV18 and TRBJ1-1): NAGVMQNPRHLVRRRGQEARLRCSPMKGHSHVYWYRQLPEEGLKFMVYLQKENIIDESGMPKERFSAEFPKEGPSILRIQQVVRGDSAAYFCASSPPGRGMNTEAFFGQGTRLTVV.

V gene TRBV7-3 combines with J gene TRBJ1-1, with a weak D call TRBD1 (5 bases). Germline lookup yields CDR1 SGHTA and CDR2 FQGTGA. This CDR3 contains 14 residues. V lost 5 bases and J lost 1, with 11 bases in between. This chain's CDR3 is CASSPGHQNTEAFF. CDR3 nucleotide sequence: TGTGCCAGCAGCCCTGGACACCAGAACACTGAAGCTTTCTTT. The full variable domain, completed using reference TRBV7-3 and TRBJ1-1, is GAGVSQTPSNKVTEKGKYVELRCDPISGHTALYWYRQSLGQGPEFLIYFQGTGAADDSGLPNDRFFAVRPEGSVSTLKIQRTERGDSAVYLCASSPGHQNTEAFFGQGTRLTVV.

This clone was observed once. This chain connects TRBV28 to TRBJ2-3; the match to TRBD1 covers 9 bases. V shed 3 bases and J 5 bases; nucleotides not matched to a gene: 6. The CDR3 consists of 15 residues. CDR1 is MDHEN, CDR2 SYDVKM, per germline. Here the CDR3 reads CASSLWDRVRDTQYF. The CDR3, as DNA: TGTGCCAGCAGTTTGTGGGACAGGGTAAGAGATACGCAGTATTTT. The full variable domain, its missing parts supplied by reference TRBV28 and TRBJ2-3, is DVKVTQSSRYLVKRTGEKVFLECVQDMDHENMFWYRQDPGLGLRLIYFSYDVKMKEKGDIPEGYSVSREKKERFSLILESASTNQTSMYLCASSLWDRVRDTQYFGPGTRLTVL.